A selection of T cell receptor beta chains follows, all from one sample in a study of beta chain features in type 1 diabetes. The assay was immunoSEQ multiplex PCR, and TCRdb's table has in-frame clones only and misses some. The table records approximately 150,000 clones, around an eighth of them present only once. The sequenced sample consisted of central memory CD4+ T cells from blood. The receptors shown here come from a man aged 18 to 30 with type 1 diabetes. CDR3s include the opening cysteine and the closing phenylalanine or tryptophan. The D gene is left open where the match is weak. Clone size is shown for a subset of rows, as once, few, many or a class of expanded clone.

d_call	v_call	j_call	clone_size	cdr3_aa	cdr3_nt
.	TRBV2	TRBJ1-2	.	CASSDVTVSYGYTF	TGTGCCAGCAGCGACGTGACAGTCTCCTATGGCTACACCTTC
TRBD1	TRBV25-1	TRBJ1-1	few	CASTPQGTADGKAFF	TGTGCCAGCACCCCCCAAGGGACAGCCGACGGGAAAGCTTTCTTT
.	TRBV18	TRBJ1-3	.	CASSLSRSGNTIYF	TGTGCCAGCTCACTGAGCCGCTCTGGAAACACCATATATTTT
.	TRBV7-3	TRBJ2-3	few	CASSITGSDTQYF	TGTGCCAGCAGCATCACAGGGTCAGATACGCAGTATTTT
.	TRBV7-3	TRBJ1-1	.	CASSSQGNTEAFF	TGTGCCAGCAGCTCCCAAGGGAACACTGAAGCTTTCTTT
TRBD1	TRBV28	TRBJ2-7	few	CASSPHTGGNSYEQYF	TGTGCCAGCAGTCCACACACAGGGGGGAATTCGTACGAGCAGTACTTC
.	TRBV30	TRBJ2-5	.	CACPEEGKQETQYF	TGTGCCTGCCCTGAAGAGGGGAAACAAGAGACCCAGTACTTC
TRBD1	TRBV11-2	TRBJ2-3	many	CASSFLTGRTDTQYF	TGTGCCAGCAGCTTTCTGACAGGGCGGACAGATACGCAGTATTTT
.	TRBV18	TRBJ1-3	few	CASSLFSGNTIYF	TGTGCCAGCTCACTCTTCTCTGGAAACACCATATATTTT
.	TRBV7-9	TRBJ2-6	.	CASRPESSGANVLTF	TGTGCCAGCAGACCAGAGAGCTCTGGGGCCAACGTCCTGACTTTC
.	TRBV5-1	TRBJ2-5	few	CASSPDYLGGETQYF	TGCGCCAGCAGCCCGGACTACCTGGGCGGGGAGACCCAGTACTTC
.	TRBV5-1	TRBJ1-2	.	CASSLRSQGPPLRGYTF	TGCGCCAGCAGCTTACGATCCCAGGGGCCACCTCTTCGCGGCTACACCTTC
TRBD1	TRBV5-1	TRBJ2-5	.	CASSFGQTGGAETQYF	TGCGCCAGCAGCTTCGGACAGACAGGGGGCGCGGAGACCCAGTACTTC
TRBD1	TRBV28	TRBJ2-7	.	CASSLSGRGISNEQYF	TGTGCCAGCAGTTTATCTGGCAGGGGGATAAGCAACGAGCAGTACTTC
.	TRBV4-1	TRBJ2-1	few	CASSPTGTPHNEQFF	TGCGCCAGCAGCCCAACCGGGACACCTCACAATGAGCAGTTCTTC
TRBD1	TRBV30	TRBJ1-2	few	CASKTRQGNYGYTF	TGTGCCTCCAAAACCCGACAGGGGAACTATGGCTACACCTTC
.	TRBV9	TRBJ1-3	.	CASSPVSSGNTIYF	TGTGCCAGCAGCCCCGTGAGCTCTGGAAACACCATATATTTT
TRBD1	TRBV19	TRBJ1-2	.	CASSPQFRGDYGYTF	TGTGCCAGTAGTCCTCAGTTCAGGGGGGACTATGGCTACACCTTC
.	TRBV28	TRBJ1-5	.	CASSLLQGNQPQHF	TGTGCCAGCAGTCTACTCCAGGGGAATCAGCCCCAGCATTTT
.	TRBV7-2	TRBJ1-1	.	CASSIQENTEAFF	TGTGCCAGCAGCATACAAGAGAACACTGAAGCTTTCTTT
.	TRBV9	TRBJ2-2	.	CASSGEGGTGELFF	TGTGCCAGCAGCGGTGAGGGAGGTACCGGGGAGCTGTTTTTT
TRBD1	TRBV13	TRBJ2-7	.	CASSTRDSPYEQYF	TGTGCCAGCAGCACCCGGGACAGCCCCTACGAGCAGTACTTC
.	TRBV6-5	TRBJ1-1	.	CASSYSSETTEAFF	TGTGCCAGCAGTTACTCGTCGGAAACCACTGAAGCTTTCTTT
.	TRBV18	TRBJ2-1	.	CASSTTATGTNEQFF	TGTGCCAGCTCAACGACAGCCACTGGGACCAATGAGCAGTTCTTC
.	TRBV13	TRBJ1-6	few	CASTVDRINSPLHF	TGTGCCAGCACCGTAGACAGGATTAATTCACCCCTCCACTTT
.	TRBV20-1	TRBJ1-4	.	CSAQGEKLFF	TGCAGTGCTCAAGGGGAAAAACTGTTTTTT
TRBD1	TRBV2	TRBJ2-1	few	CASGVAGGPYNEQFF	TGTGCCAGCGGGGTCGCAGGGGGCCCCTACAATGAGCAGTTCTTC
.	TRBV4-2	TRBJ2-1	few	CASSQDRGGVLEQFF	TGTGCCAGCAGCCAAGATCGGGGCGGGGTGCTGGAGCAGTTCTTC